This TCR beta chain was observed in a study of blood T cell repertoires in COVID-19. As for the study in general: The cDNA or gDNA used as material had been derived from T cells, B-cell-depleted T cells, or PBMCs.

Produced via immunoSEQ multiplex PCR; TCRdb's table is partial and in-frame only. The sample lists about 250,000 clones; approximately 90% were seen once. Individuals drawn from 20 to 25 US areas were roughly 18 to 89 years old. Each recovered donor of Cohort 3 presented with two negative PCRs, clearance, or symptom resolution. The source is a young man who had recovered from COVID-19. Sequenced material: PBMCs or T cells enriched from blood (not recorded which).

CDR3 region: CATSRGGTGGYTEAFF. The CDR3 DNA reads TGTGCCACCAGCAGAGGGGGTACAGGGGGCTACACTGAAGCTTTCTTT. The chain links TRBV15 to TRBJ1-1; 9 positions match TRBD1. This CDR3 spans 16 amino acids. Germline V gene data show CDR1 as LNHNV and CDR2 as YYDKDF (reference sequence). V was clipped by 1 base and J by 3 bases; unmatched bases: 6.